The subject of this entry is one TCR beta chain. This entry belongs to a study of control samples from healthy donors and cancer patients. This CDR3 contains 11 residues. Trimming took 6 bases from V and 7 from J, leaving 9 bases between them. Germline lookup yields CDR1 MNHEY and CDR2 SVGEGT. Data came from immunoSEQ multiplex PCR; TCRdb stores just in-frame clones and leaves some out. The sample consists of some 120,000 clones, 85% to 95% of them appearing once. The sequence was collected from a man aged 25 to 40 in good health. The genes are TRBV6-2 or TRBV6-3 and TRBJ2-5, with D possibly being TRBD2 (6 bases). The sample was blood. As DNA, the CDR3 is TGTGCCAGCAGCCACGGGGGGACCCAGTACTTC. Translating it yields CASSHGGTQYF.